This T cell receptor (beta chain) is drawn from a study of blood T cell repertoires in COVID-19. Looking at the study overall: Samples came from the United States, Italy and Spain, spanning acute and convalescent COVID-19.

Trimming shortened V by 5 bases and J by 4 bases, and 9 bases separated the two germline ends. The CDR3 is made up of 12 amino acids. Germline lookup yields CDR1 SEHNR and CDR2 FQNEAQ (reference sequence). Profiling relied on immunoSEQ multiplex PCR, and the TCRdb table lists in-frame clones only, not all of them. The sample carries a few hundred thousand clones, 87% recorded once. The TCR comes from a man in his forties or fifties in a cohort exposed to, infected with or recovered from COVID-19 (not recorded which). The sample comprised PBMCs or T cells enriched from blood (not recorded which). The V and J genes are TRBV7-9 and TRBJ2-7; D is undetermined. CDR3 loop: CASSSTTYEQYF. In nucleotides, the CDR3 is TGTGCCAGCAGCAGCACTACATACGAGCAGTACTTC.